These 3 T cell receptor beta chains were all obtained from the same sample, sequenced in a study of neurological immune-mediated disorders. As to time point: technical triplicate 1. TCRdb re-called the 5' RACE reads through MiXCR, storing one row per CDR3 protein. The table has about 36,000 distinct CDR3 sequences, 11% seen once. Material: PBMCs. Source of these receptors: a man aged 55 to 69 with HTLV-1-associated myelopathy (HAM/TSP).

CDR3 residues: CSARESASGSGYEQYF. The CDR3 DNA is TGCAGTGCTAGAGAGTCGGCCAGCGGGAGTGGCTACGAGCAGTACTTC. The chain is built from TRBV20-1 and TRBJ2-7; TRBD2 matches at 8 bases. Losses at the gene ends were 0 bases for V and 3 bases for J; bases not matched to a gene: 10. CDR3 length: 16 amino acids. Germline V lookup: CDR1 DFQATT, CDR2 SNEGSKA (reference sequence).

The sample holds many counts of this clonotype. This chain uses TRBV25-1 with TRBJ2-3; 9 nucleotides line up with TRBD2. Germline V gene lookup returns CDR1 MGHDK and CDR2 SYGVNS. The CDR3 is 15 amino acids. Unmatched junction bases numbered 3, after V lost 3 bases and J lost 2 bases. The CDR3 DNA sequence: TGTGCCAGCAGTGACCTAGCGGGGTACACAGATACGCAGTATTTT. This encodes CASSDLAGYTDTQYF.

The chain recombines TRBV11-2 with TRBJ1-2; 7 bases map to TRBD1. The CDR3 runs 14 residues. The trim removed 5 bases at V and 7 bases at J, leaving 10 bases unmatched. Looked up from germline, CDR1 is SGHAT and CDR2 is FQNNGV. CDR3: CASSAAGGSFGYTF. As DNA, the CDR3 is TGTGCCAGCAGCGCGGCAGGGGGGAGCTTTGGCTACACCTTC.